This T cell receptor (beta chain) derives from a study of radiation and T cells in renal cell carcinoma (dated by TCRdb to the early 2020s). For the wider study: Samples came from a clinical trial, in which primary renal cell carcinomas received 15 Gy stereotactic body radiation therapy followed by nephrectomy 4 weeks later. In total, approximately 55 samples, comprising some 25 tumors and some 27 peripheral blood samples, were subjected to TCR beta sequencing. In the 53 samples combined, some 4,100,000 unique CDR3 nucleotide sequences were found, encoding 2.5 million or so unique CDR3 amino acid sequences.

The CDR3 contains 12 residues, cysteine and phenylalanine counted. Of all the DNA, just the CDR3 is kept, 36 bases in frame from base 1. CDR1 and CDR2 (SGHTA, FQGNSA) derive from the germline V gene. Relative to germline, V is 1 base shorter and J is 8 bases shorter, with 5 bases between their ends. Of note for this clone: Its recognized antigen is unknown. No much larger clone is present one base from it, and per-base qualities are unavailable.

Interpreted using the paper, the time point label stands for: baseline pretreatment blood. This specimen's treatment or condition label, per the study, means: 15 Gy SBRT to primary tumor, nephrectomy 4 weeks later. Serial peripheral blood from radiation-treated patients was sampled at baseline, 2 weeks and 4 weeks after SBRT to track tumor-enriched clonotypes. Every patient's renal cell carcinoma showed clear cell pathology. The QIAamp DNA Blood Mini Kit (Qiagen) was used to prepare genomic DNA for TCR sequencing. Samples were included in the analyses only if all quality control checks were passed. Beyond this particular receptor, the publication reports: Because pretreatment tumor biopsies were not available, the study could not determine whether clonotypes were already present within the tumor at baseline. Because the trial had a single-armed design, the trial could not examine how radiation dose or scheduling affected the TCR repertoire. Blood repertoire dynamics were not followed beyond 4 weeks after treatment. An increase in top tumor clonotypes in blood was observed from baseline to 2 weeks post-radiation, followed by contraction by 4 weeks, which was taken to suggest transient expansion of tumor-resident clones.

Following the manufacturer's recommendations, the immunoSEQ kit was used to generate TCR beta libraries from genomic DNA. To prepare the libraries, a first multiplex PCR with proprietary primers was run, followed by a second PCR that added unique barcodes, and a bead cleanup was done after each round. A kit-provided positive control reaction and a negative control reaction were included in every sample batch. The final libraries were assessed on an Agilent 4200 TapeStation D1000 ScreenTape, pooled by volume, and quantified by qPCR. An Illumina NextSeq500 fitted with a MidOutput 150-cycle cartridge performed the sequencing, running 156 Read1 cycles and 15 Index1 cycles with the kit's custom primers. The pooled library was loaded at 1.0 pM, and about 19% PhiX control was spiked in. On the study's bioinformatics: The vendor-processed data were analyzed in R, and a clonotype was defined as all T cells that share the same CDR3 nucleotide sequence. For clone abundance analyses, frequencies were normalized to the 10,000 most abundant clones per sample. Public T cell clones, averaging fewer than five per sample, were removed before analysis. An abundance difference of at least 32-fold between compartments was the criterion for calling clonotypes tumor-enriched or baseline blood-enriched. A beta-binomial differential abundance model was used to identify clonotypes that were expanded or contracted between blood time points. Similarity between tumor and blood repertoires was quantified using the Baroni-Urbani and Buser coefficient, and groups were compared with two-tailed Wilcoxon tests in R. The table was pulled from immuneACCESS by TCRdb, which kept in-frame rearrangements only. Such tables lose some clones; where checked, under half of the loss comes from unresolved V genes, and the rest has no known cause. That table gives V, J and clone size, and the DNA gave D and trimming. This sample gives around 140,000 clones in total; 88% of them show up just once. The ten largest clones add up to around 4% of the sample.

Sequenced here: blood, sampled from a patient whose treatment included radiotherapy and nephrectomy. The clonotype comes from a woman in her seventies with renal cell carcinoma. Here the chain combines TRBV7-2 and TRBJ2-2; no confident D gene assignment can be made. In nucleotides, the sequence is TGTGCCAGCAGCTTAGATAGGGGGGAGCTGTTTTTT. Its coded protein is CASSLDRGELFF.